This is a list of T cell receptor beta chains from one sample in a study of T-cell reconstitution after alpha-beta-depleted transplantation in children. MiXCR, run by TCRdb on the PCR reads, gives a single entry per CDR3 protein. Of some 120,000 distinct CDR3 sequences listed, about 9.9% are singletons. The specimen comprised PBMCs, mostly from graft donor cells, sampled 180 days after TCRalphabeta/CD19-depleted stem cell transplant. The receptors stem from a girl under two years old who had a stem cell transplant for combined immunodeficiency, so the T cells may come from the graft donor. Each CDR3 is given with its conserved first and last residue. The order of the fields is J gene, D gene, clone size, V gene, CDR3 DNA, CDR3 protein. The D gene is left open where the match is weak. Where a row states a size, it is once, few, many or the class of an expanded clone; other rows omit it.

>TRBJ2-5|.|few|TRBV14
TGTGCCAGCAGCCAAAGCCAGGGAGAAGGGACCCAGTACTTC
CASSQSQGEGTQYF
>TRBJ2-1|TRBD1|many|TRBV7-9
TGTGCCAGCAGCTTAGGGACAGGGCCTACCTACAATGAGCAGTTCTTC
CASSLGTGPTYNEQFF
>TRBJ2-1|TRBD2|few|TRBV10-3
TGTGCCATCACCCAGACTAGCGGTATAACCTACAATGAGCAGTTCTTC
CAITQTSGITYNEQFF
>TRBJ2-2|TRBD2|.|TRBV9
TGTGCCAGCAGCGTAGACCCTAGCGGAACCGGGGAGCTGTTTTTT
CASSVDPSGTGELFF
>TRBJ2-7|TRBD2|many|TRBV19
TGTGCCAGTAGTACCCCTAGCGGGAGGGCCGACGAGCAGTACTTC
CASSTPSGRADEQYF
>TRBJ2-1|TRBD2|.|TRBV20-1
TGCAGTGCTAGAGCCCAAATACTAGCGGGAGGGTACAATGAGCAGTTCTTC
CSARAQILAGGYNEQFF
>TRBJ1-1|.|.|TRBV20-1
TGCAGTGCTAGAGATCGGATTCGCGGGGACACTGAAGCTTTCTTT
CSARDRIRGDTEAFF
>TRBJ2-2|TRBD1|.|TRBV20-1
TGCAGTGCTAGAGATCTCACCGGGACAGGGGACACCGGGGAGCTGTTTTTT
CSARDLTGTGDTGELFF
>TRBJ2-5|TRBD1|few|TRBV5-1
TGCGCCAGCAGCCAGGGACAGAAAGAGACCCAGTACTTC
CASSQGQKETQYF
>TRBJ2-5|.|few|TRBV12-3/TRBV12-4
TGTGCCAGCAGCCATAAGGCCTCATGGGGAGAGACCCAGTACTTC
CASSHKASWGETQYF
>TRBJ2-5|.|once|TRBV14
TGTGCCAGCAGCCAACCCTTGCGGCCCAGGGAAAAGACCCAGTACTTC
CASSQPLRPREKTQYF
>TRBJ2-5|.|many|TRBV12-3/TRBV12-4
TGTGCCAGCAGTTGGGGCAGAGCGTACCAAGAGACCCAGTACTTC
CASSWGRAYQETQYF
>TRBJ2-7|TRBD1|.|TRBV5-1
TGCGCCAGCAGCTTGGTTGGGACAGGGGAGTGGTACGAGCAGTACTTC
CASSLVGTGEWYEQYF
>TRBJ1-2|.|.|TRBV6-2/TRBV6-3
TGTGCCAGCAGCCCCTATCGCACAGAGGGACCGGGCTATGGCTACACCTTC
CASSPYRTEGPGYGYTF
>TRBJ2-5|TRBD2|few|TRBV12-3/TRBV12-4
TGTGCCAGCACCAGGACTAGCGGGGCCCAAGAGACCCAGTACTTC
CASTRTSGAQETQYF
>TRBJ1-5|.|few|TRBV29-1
TGCAGCGTTGAAGGGGTGAGGAATCAGCCCCAGCATTTT
CSVEGVRNQPQHF
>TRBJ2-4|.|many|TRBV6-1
TGTGCCAGCAATCAAGAGTGGGGATCGGACATTCAGTACTTC
CASNQEWGSDIQYF
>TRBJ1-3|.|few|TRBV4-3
TGCGCCAGCAGCCAAGAGGGAGGGTCTGGAAACACCATATATTTT
CASSQEGGSGNTIYF
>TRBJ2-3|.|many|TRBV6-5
TGTGCCAGCAGACCCCTGCGCCAGAGCACAGATACGCAGTATTTT
CASRPLRQSTDTQYF
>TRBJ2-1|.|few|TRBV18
TGTGCCAGCTCACCAAGTGGCGGGTTTTCCTACAATGAGCAGTTCTTC
CASSPSGGFSYNEQFF
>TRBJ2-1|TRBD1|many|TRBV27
TGTGCCAGCAGGGGACAGGGATGGGAAAATGAGCAGTTCTTC
CASRGQGWENEQFF
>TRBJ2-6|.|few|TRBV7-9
TGTGCCAGCAGCTTAGCGAAGGCAGCCCGGAGGGCCAACGTCCTGACTTTC
CASSLAKAARRANVLTF
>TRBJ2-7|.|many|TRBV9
TGTGCCAGCAGCCCCAGGACAGATAACTACGAGCAGTACTTC
CASSPRTDNYEQYF
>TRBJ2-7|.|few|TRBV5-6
TGTGCCAGCAGCCAAAGAGGGGGGTACGAGCAGTACTTC
CASSQRGGYEQYF
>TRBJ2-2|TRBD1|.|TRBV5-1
TGCGCCAGCAGCCGTCTTGGACAGGGCAACACCGGGGAGCTGTTTTTT
CASSRLGQGNTGELFF